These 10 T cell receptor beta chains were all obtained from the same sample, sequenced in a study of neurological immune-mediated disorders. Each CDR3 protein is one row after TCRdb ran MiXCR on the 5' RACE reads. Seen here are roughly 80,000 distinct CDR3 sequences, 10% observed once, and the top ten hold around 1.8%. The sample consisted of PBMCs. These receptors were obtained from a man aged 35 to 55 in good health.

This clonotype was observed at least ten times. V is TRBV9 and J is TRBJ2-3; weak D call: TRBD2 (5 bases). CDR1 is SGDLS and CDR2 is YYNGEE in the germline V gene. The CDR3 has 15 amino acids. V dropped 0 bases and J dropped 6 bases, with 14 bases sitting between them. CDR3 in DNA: TGTGCCAGCAGCGTAGGAAGCGGCCCCATGGATACGCAGTATTTT. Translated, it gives CASSVGSGPMDTQYF.

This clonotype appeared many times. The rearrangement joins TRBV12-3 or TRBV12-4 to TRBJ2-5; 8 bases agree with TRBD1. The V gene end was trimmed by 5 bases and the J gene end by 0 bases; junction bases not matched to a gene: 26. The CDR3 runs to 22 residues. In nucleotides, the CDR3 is TGTGCCAGCAGTACGAGACAGGGGTTCGTAGTTAATCAACCCATCTACCAAGAGACCCAGTACTTC. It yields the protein CASSTRQGFVVNQPIYQETQYF.

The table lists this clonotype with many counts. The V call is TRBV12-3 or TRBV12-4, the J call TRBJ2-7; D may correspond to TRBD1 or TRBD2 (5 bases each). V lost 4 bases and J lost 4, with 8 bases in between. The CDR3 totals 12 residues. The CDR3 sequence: CASSWGGYEQYF. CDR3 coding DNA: TGTGCCAGCAGTTGGGGCGGGTACGAGCAGTACTTC.

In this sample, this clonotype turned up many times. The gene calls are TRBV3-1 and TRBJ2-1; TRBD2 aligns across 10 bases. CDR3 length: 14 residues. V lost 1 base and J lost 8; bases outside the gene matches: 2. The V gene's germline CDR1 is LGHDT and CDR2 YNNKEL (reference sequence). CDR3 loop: CASSQGAGGDEQFF. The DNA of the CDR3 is TGTGCCAGCAGCCAAGGAGCGGGAGGGGATGAGCAGTTCTTC.

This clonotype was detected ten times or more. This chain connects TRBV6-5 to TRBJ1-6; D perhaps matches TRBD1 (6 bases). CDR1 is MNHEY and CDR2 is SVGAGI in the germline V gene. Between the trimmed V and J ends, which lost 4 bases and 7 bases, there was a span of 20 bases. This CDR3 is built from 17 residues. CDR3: CASSLDSAGLSNSPLHF. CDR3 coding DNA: TGTGCCAGCAGTTTGGACAGCGCCGGATTAAGCAATTCACCCCTCCACTTT.

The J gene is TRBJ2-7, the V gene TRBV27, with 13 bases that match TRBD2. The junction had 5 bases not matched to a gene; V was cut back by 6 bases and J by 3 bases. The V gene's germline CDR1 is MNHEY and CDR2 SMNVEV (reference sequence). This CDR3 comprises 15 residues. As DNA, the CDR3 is TGTGCCAGCAGGCGGACTAGCGGGAGAATCTACGAGCAGTACTTC. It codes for CASRRTSGRIYEQYF.

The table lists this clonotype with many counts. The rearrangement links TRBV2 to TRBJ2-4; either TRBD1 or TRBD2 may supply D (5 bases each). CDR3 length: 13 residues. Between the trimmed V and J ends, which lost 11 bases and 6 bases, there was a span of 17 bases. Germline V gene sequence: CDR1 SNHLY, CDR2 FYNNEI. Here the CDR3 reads CASGQEAINIQYF. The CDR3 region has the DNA TGTGCCTCGGGGCAGGAGGCGATAAACATTCAGTACTTC. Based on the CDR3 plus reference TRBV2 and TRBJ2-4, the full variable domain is EPEVTQTPSHQVTQMGQEVILRCVPISNHLYFYWYRQILGQKVEFLVSFYNNEISEKSEIFDDQFSVERPDGSNFTLKIRSTKLEDSAMYFCASGQEAINIQYFGAGTRLSVL.

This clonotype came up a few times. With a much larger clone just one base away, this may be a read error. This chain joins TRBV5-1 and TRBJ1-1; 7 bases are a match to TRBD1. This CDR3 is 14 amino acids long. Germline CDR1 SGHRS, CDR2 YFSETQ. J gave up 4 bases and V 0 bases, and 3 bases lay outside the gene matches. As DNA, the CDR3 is TGCGCCAGCAGCTTGGCGACAGGGAGCACTGAAGCTTTCTTT. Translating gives CASSLATGSTEAFF.

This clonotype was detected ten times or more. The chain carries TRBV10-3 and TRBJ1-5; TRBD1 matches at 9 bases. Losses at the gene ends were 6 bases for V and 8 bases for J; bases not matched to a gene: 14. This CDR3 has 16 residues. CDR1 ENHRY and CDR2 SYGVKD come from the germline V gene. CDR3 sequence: CAIRPGTGQGEEPQHF. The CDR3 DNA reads TGTGCCATCAGACCCGGGACAGGGCAGGGGGAAGAGCCCCAGCATTTT.

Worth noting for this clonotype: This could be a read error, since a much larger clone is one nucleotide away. CDR3 DNA sequence: TGCGCCAGCAGCTTATCCTCGGGAGCGAACACCGGGGAGCTGTTTTTT. Its protein is CASSLSSGANTGELFF. The genes are TRBV5-1 and TRBJ2-2, with D possibly TRBD2 on 6 matching bases. The V end was cut by 2 bases, the J end by 0 bases, with 11 bases between. Germline V CDR1 and CDR2: SGHRS, YFSETQ. CDR3 length: 16 amino acids.